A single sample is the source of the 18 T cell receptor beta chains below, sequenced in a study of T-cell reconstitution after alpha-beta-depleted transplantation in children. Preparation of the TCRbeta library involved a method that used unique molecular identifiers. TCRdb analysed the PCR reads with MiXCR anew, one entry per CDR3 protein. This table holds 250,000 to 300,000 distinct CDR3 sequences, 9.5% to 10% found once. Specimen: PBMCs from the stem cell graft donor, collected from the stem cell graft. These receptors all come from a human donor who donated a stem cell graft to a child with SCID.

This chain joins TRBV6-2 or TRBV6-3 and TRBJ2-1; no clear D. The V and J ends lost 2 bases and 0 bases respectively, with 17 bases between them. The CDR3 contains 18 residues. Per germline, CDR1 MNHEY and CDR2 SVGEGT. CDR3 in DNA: TGTGCCAGCAGTTACGACCTCGGCGGTCCAAGCTCCTACAATGAGCAGTTCTTC. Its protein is CASSYDLGGPSSYNEQFF.

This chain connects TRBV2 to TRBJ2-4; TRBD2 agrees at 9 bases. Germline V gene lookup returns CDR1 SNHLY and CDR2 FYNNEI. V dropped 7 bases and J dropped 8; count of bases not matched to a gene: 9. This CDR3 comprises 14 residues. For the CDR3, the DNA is TGTGCCAGCAACGGAGCGGGGGGCGGGGACATTCAGTACTTC. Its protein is CASNGAGGGDIQYF.

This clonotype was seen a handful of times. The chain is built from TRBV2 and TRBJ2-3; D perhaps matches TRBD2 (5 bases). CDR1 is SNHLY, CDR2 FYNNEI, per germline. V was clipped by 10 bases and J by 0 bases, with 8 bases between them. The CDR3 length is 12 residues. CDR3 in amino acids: CATRRSTDTQYF. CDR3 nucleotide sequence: TGTGCCACCCGGAGGAGCACAGATACGCAGTATTTT. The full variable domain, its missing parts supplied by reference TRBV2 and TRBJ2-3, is EPEVTQTPSHQVTQMGQEVILRCVPISNHLYFYWYRQILGQKVEFLVSFYNNEISEKSEIFDDQFSVERPDGSNFTLKIRSTKLEDSAMYFCATRRSTDTQYFGPGTRLTVL.

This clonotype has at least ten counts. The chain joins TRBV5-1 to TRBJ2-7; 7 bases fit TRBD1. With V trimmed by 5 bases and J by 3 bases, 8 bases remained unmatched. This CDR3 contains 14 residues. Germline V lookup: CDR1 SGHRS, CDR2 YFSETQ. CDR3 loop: CASSWDRINYEQYF. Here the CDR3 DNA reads TGCGCCAGCAGTTGGGACAGAATAAACTACGAGCAGTACTTC.

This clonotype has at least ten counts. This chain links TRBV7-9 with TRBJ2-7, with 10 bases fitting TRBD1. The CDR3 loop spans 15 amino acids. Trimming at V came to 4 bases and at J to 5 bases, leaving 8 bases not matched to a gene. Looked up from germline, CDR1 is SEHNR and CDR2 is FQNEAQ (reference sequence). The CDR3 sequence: CASSSETGGFDEQYF. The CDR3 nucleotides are TGTGCCAGCAGCTCCGAGACAGGGGGCTTCGACGAGCAGTACTTC.

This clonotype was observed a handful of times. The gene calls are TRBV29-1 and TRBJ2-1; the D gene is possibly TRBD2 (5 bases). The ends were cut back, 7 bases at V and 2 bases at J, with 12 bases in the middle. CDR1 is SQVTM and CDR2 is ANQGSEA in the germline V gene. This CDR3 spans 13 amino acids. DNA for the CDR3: TGCAGCGGTCGAGAGGGCCCCTACAATGAGCAGTTCTTC. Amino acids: CSGREGPYNEQFF.

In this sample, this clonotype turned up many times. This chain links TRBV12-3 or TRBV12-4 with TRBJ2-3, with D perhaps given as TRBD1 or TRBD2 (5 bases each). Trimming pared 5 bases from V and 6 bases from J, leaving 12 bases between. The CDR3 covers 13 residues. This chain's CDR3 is CASSPPGPDTQYF. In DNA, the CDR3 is TGTGCCAGCAGTCCTCCGGGGCCGGATACGCAGTATTTT.

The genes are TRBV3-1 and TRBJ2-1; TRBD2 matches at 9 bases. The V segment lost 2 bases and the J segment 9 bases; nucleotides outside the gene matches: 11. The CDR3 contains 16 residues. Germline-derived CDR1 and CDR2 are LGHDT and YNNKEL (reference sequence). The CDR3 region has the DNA TGTGCCAGCAGCCAACCCCACCGCGGGGGGGCGGGTGAGCAGTTCTTC. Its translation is CASSQPHRGGAGEQFF.

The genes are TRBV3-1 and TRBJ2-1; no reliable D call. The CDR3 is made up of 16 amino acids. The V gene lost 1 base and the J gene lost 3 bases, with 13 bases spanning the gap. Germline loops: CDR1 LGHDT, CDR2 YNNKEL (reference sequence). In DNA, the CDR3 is TGTGCCAGCAGCCAAGTGCCGAGCAACAGCTACAATGAGCAGTTCTTC. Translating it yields CASSQVPSNSYNEQFF.

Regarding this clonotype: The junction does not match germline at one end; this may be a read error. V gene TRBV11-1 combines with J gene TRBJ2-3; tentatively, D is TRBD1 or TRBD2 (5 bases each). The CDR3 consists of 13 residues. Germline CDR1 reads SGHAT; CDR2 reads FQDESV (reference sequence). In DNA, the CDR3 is TGTGCCAGCAGCTTAGGCTATGGGGACGCCTTGAATTTT. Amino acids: CASSLGYGDALNF.

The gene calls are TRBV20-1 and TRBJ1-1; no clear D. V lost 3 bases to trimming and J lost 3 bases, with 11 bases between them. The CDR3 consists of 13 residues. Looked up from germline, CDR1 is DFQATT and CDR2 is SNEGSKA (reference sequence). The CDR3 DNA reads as TGCAGTGCTAGGCCGATTCGGGACACTGAAGCTTTCTTT. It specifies CSARPIRDTEAFF.

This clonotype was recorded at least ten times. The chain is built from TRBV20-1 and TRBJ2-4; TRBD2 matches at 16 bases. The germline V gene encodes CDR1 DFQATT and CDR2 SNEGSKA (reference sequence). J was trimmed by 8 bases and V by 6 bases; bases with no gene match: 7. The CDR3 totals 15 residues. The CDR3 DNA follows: TGCAGTGCCACACCGGGACTAGCGGGGGGGGACATTCAGTACTTC. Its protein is CSATPGLAGGDIQYF.

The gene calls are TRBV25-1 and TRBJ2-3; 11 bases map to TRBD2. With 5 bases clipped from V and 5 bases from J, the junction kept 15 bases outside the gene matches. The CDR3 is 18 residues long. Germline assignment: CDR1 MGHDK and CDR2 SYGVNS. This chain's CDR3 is CASSNRLAGSPIRDTQYF. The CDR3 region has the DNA TGTGCCAGCAGTAACCGACTAGCGGGGAGCCCTATTAGAGATACGCAGTATTTT.

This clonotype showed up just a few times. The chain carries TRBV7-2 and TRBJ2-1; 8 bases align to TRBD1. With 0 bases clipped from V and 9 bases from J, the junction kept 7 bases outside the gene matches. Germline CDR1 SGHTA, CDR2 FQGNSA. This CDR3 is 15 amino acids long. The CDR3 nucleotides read TGTGCCAGCAGCTTAGCGGTTGTACAGGGGGGTGAGCAGTTCTTC. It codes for CASSLAVVQGGEQFF.

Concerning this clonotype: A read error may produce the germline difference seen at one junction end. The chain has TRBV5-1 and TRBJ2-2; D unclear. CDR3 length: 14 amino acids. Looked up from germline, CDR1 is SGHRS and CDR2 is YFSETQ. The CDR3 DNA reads TGCGCCAGCGGCTTGGAAGGACCCGCCGGGGAGCTGTTTTTT. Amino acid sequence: CASGLEGPAGELFF.

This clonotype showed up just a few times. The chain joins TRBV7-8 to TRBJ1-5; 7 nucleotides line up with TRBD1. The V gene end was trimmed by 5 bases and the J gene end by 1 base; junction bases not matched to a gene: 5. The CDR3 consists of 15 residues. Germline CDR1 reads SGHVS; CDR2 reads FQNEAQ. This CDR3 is CASSGPGQSNQPQHF. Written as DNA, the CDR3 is TGTGCCAGCAGCGGACCGGGACAGAGCAATCAGCCCCAGCATTTT.

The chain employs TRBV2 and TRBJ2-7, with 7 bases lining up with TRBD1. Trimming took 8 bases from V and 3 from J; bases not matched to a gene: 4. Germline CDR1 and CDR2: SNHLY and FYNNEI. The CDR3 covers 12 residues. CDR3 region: CASLGTVYEQYF. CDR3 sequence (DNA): TGTGCCAGCTTAGGGACAGTCTACGAGCAGTACTTC.

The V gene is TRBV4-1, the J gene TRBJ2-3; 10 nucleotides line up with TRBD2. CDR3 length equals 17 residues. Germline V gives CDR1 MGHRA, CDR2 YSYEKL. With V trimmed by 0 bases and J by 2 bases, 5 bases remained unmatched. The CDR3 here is CASSQDRLAGYTDTQYF. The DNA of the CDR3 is TGCGCCAGCAGCCAAGATAGACTAGCGGGCTACACAGATACGCAGTATTTT.